This passage covers 21 T cell receptor beta chains from one sample sequenced in a study of glioma-infiltrating T cells. Using RNA template, CDR3s of TCR alpha and beta were amplified with iRepertoire arm-PCR. From the multiplex PCR reads, TCRdb called clonotypes with MiXCR, one entry per CDR3 protein. The sample holds over 120,000 distinct CDR3 sequences, about 39% seen once. The material sequenced was glioma tissue, nonneoplastic brain tissue, or PBMCs (not recorded which). These receptors all stem from a human donor with low-grade glioma or glioblastoma, undergoing nonglioma brain surgery, or in good health (not recorded which).

With respect to this clonotype: This may be a read error: a much more frequent sequence differs by one nucleotide. The V call is TRBV4-1, the J call TRBJ2-5, with D tentatively TRBD2 (6 bases). The CDR3 is 15 residues long. Germline V gene data show CDR1 as MGHRA and CDR2 as YSYEKL. Trimming shortened V by 7 bases and J by 0 bases, and 15 bases separated the two germline ends. Here the CDR3 DNA reads TGCGCCAGCATCCCCACCCAGCGGGACCAAGAGACCCAGTACTTC. Translated: CASIPTQRDQETQYF.

The V and J genes are TRBV4-1 and TRBJ1-5; no reliable D call. Trimming removed 0 bases from V and 7 bases from J, with 7 bases in between. CDR1 is MGHRA and CDR2 is YSYEKL in the germline V gene. This CDR3 has 13 residues. CDR3 sequence (DNA): TGCGCCAGCAGCCAAGAATTGGGACAGCCCCAGCATTTT. This codes for CASSQELGQPQHF.

The gene calls are TRBV6-4 and TRBJ2-5, with 11 nucleotides matching TRBD2. Germline CDR1 and CDR2: MRHNA and SNTAGT. The CDR3 is made up of 17 amino acids. J lost 2 bases, V lost 0 bases, and 5 bases had no gene match. CDR3 sequence: CASSDSLPSGRQETQYF. As DNA, the CDR3 is TGTGCCAGCAGTGACTCTCTTCCTAGCGGGAGGCAAGAGACCCAGTACTTC.

In this sample, this clonotype turned up a few times. V gene TRBV11-1 combines with J gene TRBJ2-3; a weak D match, TRBD2 (6 bases). Trimming took 5 bases from V and 6 from J, leaving 15 bases between them. Germline V gene data show CDR1 as SGHAT and CDR2 as FQDESV (reference sequence). The length of the CDR3 is 14 residues. The CDR3 coding sequence is TGTGCCAGCAGCGACATTTATCTAGCGGATACGCAGTATTTT. Its protein product is CASSDIYLADTQYF.

This clonotype appeared a few times. V usage is TRBV27 and J usage is TRBJ2-1; D gene unclear. Trimming cost V 5 bases and J 0 bases, with 20 bases left between them. CDR3 length equals 18 residues. In germline, CDR1 is MNHEY, CDR2 SMNVEV (reference sequence). The CDR3 coding sequence is TGTGCCAGCAGTCCCCAACTCTTTCCCGGAAGCTCCTACAATGAGCAGTTCTTC. Amino acid sequence: CASSPQLFPGSSYNEQFF.

In the case of this clonotype: A read error may produce the germline difference seen at one junction end. The chain recombines TRBV27 with TRBJ2-7; the match to TRBD1 covers 8 bases. CDR1 is MNHEY and CDR2 is SMNVEV in the germline V gene (reference sequence). The CDR3 extends over 15 amino acids. CDR3 in amino acids: CASSLGQGALYEQYF. The CDR3 DNA reads as TGTGCCAGCAGTTTAGGACAGGGAGCCCTCTACGAGCAGTACTTT.

This clonotype was counted a few times. This chain links TRBV2 with TRBJ1-1; D is undetermined. From germline, CDR1 is SNHLY and CDR2 FYNNEI. The CDR3 length is 13 residues. The ends were cut back, 7 bases at V and 1 base at J, with 10 bases in the middle. The CDR3 region has the DNA TGTGCCAGCAACGCAGGCCAGAACACTGAAGCTTTCTTT. Its translation: CASNAGQNTEAFF.

The chain links TRBV4-3 to TRBJ1-6; D is uncertain. The CDR3 extends over 15 amino acids. The V end was cut by 4 bases, the J end by 7 bases, with 14 bases between. Per germline, CDR1 LGHNA and CDR2 YSLEER. The CDR3 sequence: CASSRNPDGNSPLHF. CDR3 in DNA: TGCGCCAGCAGCCGCAATCCGGACGGAAATTCACCCCTCCACTTT.

This clonotype was seen only a few times. The chain links TRBV27 to TRBJ2-1; TRBD2 might be the D (6 bases). This CDR3 has 14 amino acids. Germline CDR1 reads MNHEY; CDR2 reads SMNVEV (reference sequence). The V gene lost 2 bases and the J gene lost 9 bases, with 14 bases spanning the gap. The CDR3 sequence: CASSLGLARGEQFF. DNA of the CDR3: TGTGCCAGCAGTTTAGGTCTAGCGAGGGGTGAGCAGTTCTTC.

This chain joins TRBV29-1 and TRBJ2-5; 12 nucleotides line up with TRBD2. J gave up 5 bases and V 6 bases, and 7 bases lay outside the gene matches. Germline assignment: CDR1 SQVTM and CDR2 ANQGSEA. CDR3 length: 14 amino acids. CDR3 DNA sequence: TGCAGCGTGACGACTAGCGGGAGTTTTGAGACCCAGTACTTC. Amino acids: CSVTTSGSFETQYF.

This chain connects TRBV20-1 to TRBJ1-5; D is perhaps TRBD1 (6 bases). The ends were cut back, 2 bases at V and 5 bases at J, with 10 bases in the middle. Germline V lookup: CDR1 DFQATT, CDR2 SNEGSKA (reference sequence). The CDR3 spans 13 residues. The CDR3 loop reads CSARWGPDQPQHF. In DNA form, the CDR3 reads TGCAGTGCTAGATGGGGGCCGGATCAGCCCCAGCATTTT.

This clonotype was seen a handful of times. The chain couples TRBV2 to TRBJ2-1; a weak D match, TRBD1 (7 bases). V lost 4 bases and J lost 8, with 18 bases in between. CDR1 and CDR2 (germline): SNHLY, FYNNEI. The CDR3 has 15 amino acids. CDR3 DNA sequence: TGTGCCAGCAGTGGGGACAGCCTTGGGAGGTATGAGCAGTTCTTC. This gives the protein CASSGDSLGRYEQFF. Combining the CDR3 with reference TRBV2 and TRBJ2-1 gives the whole variable domain EPEVTQTPSHQVTQMGQEVILRCVPISNHLYFYWYRQILGQKVEFLVSFYNNEISEKSEIFDDQFSVERPDGSNFTLKIRSTKLEDSAMYFCASSGDSLGRYEQFFGPGTRLTVL.

The chain is built from TRBV20-1 and TRBJ1-2; 7 bases are a match to TRBD1. Germline CDR1 DFQATT, CDR2 SNEGSKA (reference sequence). The J segment lost 2 bases and the V segment lost 1 base, leaving 16 bases of the junction unmatched. The CDR3 is made up of 18 amino acids. CDR3 region: CSARGEGRHRGRNYGYTF. The CDR3 nucleotides read TGCAGTGCTAGAGGGGAGGGGCGCCACAGGGGCAGAAACTATGGCTACACCTTC.

The chain recombines TRBV20-1 with TRBJ1-1; D is unresolved. V was pared by 4 bases and J by 0 bases, with 9 bases between. The CDR3 is 13 residues long. Germline-derived CDR1 and CDR2 are DFQATT and SNEGSKA (reference sequence). Written as DNA, the CDR3 is TGCAGTGCTAAGGAGACTTTGAACACTGAAGCTTTCTTT. It specifies CSAKETLNTEAFF.

V usage is TRBV5-1 and J usage is TRBJ2-1, with D hard to call. CDR1 is SGHRS and CDR2 is YFSETQ in the germline V gene. This CDR3 has 15 amino acids. Deletions cut 1 base from V and 0 bases from J, with 8 bases between. The CDR3 DNA follows: TGCGCCAGCAGCTTGCCCGAGAGCTCCTACAATGAGCAGTTCTTC. Translated, it gives CASSLPESSYNEQFF.

In regard to this clonotype: Given a much more abundant clone one base away, this may be a read error. DNA of the CDR3: TGCAGTGCTAGTCGACAGGGGGATCAGCCCCAGCATTTT. Translation: CSASRQGDQPQHF. The rearrangement joins TRBV20-1 to TRBJ1-5; 9 bases are a match to TRBD1. This CDR3 is 13 amino acids long. With V trimmed by 3 bases and J by 5 bases, 2 bases remained unmatched. Per germline, CDR1 DFQATT and CDR2 SNEGSKA (reference sequence).

This CDR3 reads CASRRDSFNEQFF. CDR3 in DNA: TGCGCCAGCAGAAGGGACAGTTTTAATGAGCAGTTCTTC. The chain couples TRBV4-1 to TRBJ2-1; 7 bases map to TRBD1. CDR1 MGHRA and CDR2 YSYEKL come from the germline V gene. CDR3 length: 13 residues. With 6 bases clipped from V and 7 bases from J, the junction kept 6 bases outside the gene matches.

Of note for this clonotype: The junction does not match germline at one end; this may be a read error. The chain recombines TRBV10-2 with TRBJ1-1; TRBD1 is a possible D gene (6 bases). The CDR3 length is 16 residues. Germline assignment: CDR1 WSHSY and CDR2 SAAADI. The CDR3 DNA is TGTGCCAGCAGTCAAGGGACACTCCAAGGAGGGACTGAAGCTTTCTTT. Protein product: CASSQGTLQGGTEAFF.

The V call is TRBV24-1, the J call TRBJ2-2; the match to TRBD1 covers 8 bases. Germline V CDR1 and CDR2: KGHDR, SFDVKD. The J segment lost 1 base and the V segment lost 9 bases, leaving 3 bases of the junction unmatched. The length of the CDR3 is 14 residues. CDR3 in DNA: TGTGCCACCGGAGGACAGGGGAACACCGGGGAGCTGTTTTTT. Its translation: CATGGQGNTGELFF.

Regarding this clonotype: This may come from a read error, since a much larger clone is one base off. V gene TRBV20-1 combines with J gene TRBJ2-1; D call uncertain. CDR3 size: 16 residues. Looked up from germline, CDR1 is DFQATT and CDR2 is SNEGSKA (reference sequence). This CDR3 reads CSANPREASSYNEQLF. For the CDR3, the DNA is TGCAGTGCTAATCCGAGAGAGGCGAGCTCCTACAATGAGCAGCTCTTC.

This clonotype has more than one count but fewer than ten. This chain links TRBV6-1 with TRBJ2-5, with 14 bases fitting TRBD2. Trimming at V came to 7 bases and at J to 13 bases, leaving 11 bases not matched to a gene. Germline V gene lookup returns CDR1 MNHNS and CDR2 SASEGT. This CDR3 region has 14 residues. CDR3 amino acids: CASTPGLAGAYPYF. CDR3 bases: TGTGCCAGCACTCCGGGACTAGCGGGAGCCTACCCGTACTTC.